These 20 T cell receptor beta chains were sequenced from one sample in a study of immune characterization of retroperitoneal liposarcoma (dated by TCRdb to about 2019). Receptor amplification or capture employed PCR. The instrument was a NextSeq 500. The public reads were quality trimmed at Q25 with fastp and then assembled into clones with MiXCR by TCRdb, keeping productive beta chains. Merged by CDR3 protein, the rows form single entries marked with the most common genes and DNA. This sample holds about 10,000 distinct CDR3 sequences; under 35% were observed only once. The ten largest clonotypes hold about 10% of the sample. Input material: tumor tissue. Receptors originate from a female donor with retroperitoneal liposarcoma.

This clonotype has just a few counts. This sequence joins TRBV6-1 and TRBJ1-2, with D uncertain. V lost 0 bases and J lost 2, with 10 bases in between. This CDR3 has 15 residues. Germline V CDR1 and CDR2: MNHNS, SASEGT. CDR3 sequence: CASSEALRGNYGYTF. CDR3 DNA sequence: TGTGCCAGCAGTGAAGCGCTTCGGGGAAACTATGGCTACACCTTC.

The CDR3 bases are TGCGCCAGCAGCCAGGGACTAGCGGGAGGCGGGGAGCAGTTCTTC. Amino acid sequence: CASSQGLAGGGEQFF. The chain combines TRBV4-3 with TRBJ2-1, with TRBD2 matching over 15 bases. The germline CDR1 and CDR2 sequences are LGHNA and YSLEER. The length of the CDR3 is 15 residues. After removal of 3 bases from V and 10 bases from J, the junction contained 4 bases not matched to a gene.

Points on this clonotype: A clone one base away is much larger, so this may be a read error. The V gene is TRBV6-5, the J gene TRBJ2-5; 10 positions match TRBD1. The J call may be mistaken, given a closer DNA end match to TRBJ2-1. This CDR3 has 13 amino acids. Germline assignment: CDR1 MNHEY and CDR2 SVGAGI. The CDR3 coding sequence is TGTGCCAGCGGGGGGTGGGACAGGGGTGCCCAGTTCTTC. This encodes CASGGWDRGAQFF.

This clonotype was observed once. The rearrangement uses TRBV27 and TRBJ2-2, with 10 bases that match TRBD2. V was clipped by 7 bases and J by 5 bases; unmatched bases: 10. This CDR3 has 16 residues. Germline lookup yields CDR1 MNHEY and CDR2 SMNVEV (reference sequence). Here the CDR3 reads CASTLGAGGLTGELFF. Here the CDR3 DNA reads TGTGCCAGCACCCTAGGAGCGGGGGGGCTGACCGGGGAGCTGTTTTTT.

By frequency in the sample, this clonotype is medium-sized. The rearrangement links TRBV27 to TRBJ2-1, with D perhaps TRBD1 or TRBD2 (6 bases each). The CDR3 totals 19 residues. The germline CDR1 and CDR2 sequences are MNHEY and SMNVEV (reference sequence). Trimming removed 6 bases at V and 10 bases at J, with 34 bases between. CDR3 in amino acids: CASRLRGARVQAGEVEQFF. The CDR3 DNA reads as TGTGCCAGCAGGTTAAGGGGAGCAAGGGTGCAAGCAGGGGAGGTCGAGCAGTTCTTC.

V and J are TRBV12-3 or TRBV12-4 and TRBJ1-1, with D possibly being TRBD1 (6 bases). The length of the CDR3 is 15 residues. V was pared by 6 bases and J by 4 bases, with 18 bases between. CDR3 sequence: CASSYAGALSTEAFF. CDR3 in DNA: TGTGCCAGCAGCTACGCGGGGGCCTTATCCACTGAAGCTTTCTTT.

The chain has TRBV7-8 and TRBJ2-2; 7 nucleotides match TRBD2. Trimming cost V 3 bases and J 7 bases; bases outside gene matches: 5. Per the germline V gene, CDR1 is SGHVS and CDR2 is FQNEAQ. The CDR3 is 14 residues long. This CDR3 reads CASSFGLGVGELFF. In nucleotides, the CDR3 is TGTGCCAGCAGCTTTGGACTAGGGGTCGGGGAGCTGTTTTTT.

This clonotype is classed as medium-sized. The chain joins TRBV12-3 or TRBV12-4 to TRBJ2-1; 10 bases line up with TRBD2. V trimming: 6 bases; J trimming: 6 bases; junction bases outside the gene matches: 5. This CDR3 contains 14 residues. This CDR3 reads CASRLAGRFNEQFF. For the CDR3, the DNA is TGTGCCAGCAGACTAGCGGGGAGATTCAATGAGCAGTTCTTC.

This clonotype was observed a few times. The V call is TRBV6-1, the J call TRBJ1-1; D remains unclear. The germline CDR1 and CDR2 sequences are MNHNS and SASEGT. Between the trimmed V and J ends, which lost 6 bases and 0 bases, there was a span of 5 bases. The CDR3 runs to 12 residues. The CDR3 here is CASRKMNTEAFF. CDR3 nucleotide sequence: TGTGCCAGCAGGAAGATGAACACTGAAGCTTTCTTT.

The chain uses TRBV7-2 and TRBJ2-1; 9 nucleotides match TRBD2. This CDR3 has 15 residues. The V segment lost 0 bases and the J segment 10 bases; nucleotides outside the gene matches: 7. The germline CDR1 and CDR2 sequences are SGHTA and FQGNSA. The CDR3 region is CASSLAGTSSYEQFF. CDR3 sequence (DNA): TGTGCCAGCAGCTTAGCGGGGACTAGCTCCTACGAGCAGTTCTTC.

This clonotype is judged medium-sized. The J gene is TRBJ2-1, the V gene TRBV7-8; 10 bases line up with TRBD1. The CDR3 is made up of 14 amino acids. Trimming cost V 9 bases and J 2 bases; bases outside gene matches: 4. In germline, CDR1 is SGHVS, CDR2 FQNEAQ. CDR3: CASQTGGAYNEQFF. DNA of the CDR3: TGTGCCAGTCAGACAGGGGGCGCCTACAATGAGCAGTTCTTC.

This clonotype is labeled large. V usage is TRBV7-2 and J usage is TRBJ2-7, with 8 bases lining up with TRBD2. With 5 bases clipped from V and 1 base from J, the junction kept 7 bases outside the gene matches. The CDR3 is made up of 15 amino acids. CDR1 and CDR2 from the germline V gene are SGHTA and FQGNSA. DNA for the CDR3: TGTGCCAGCAGCCCCCTACGGGGGGGATCCTACGAGCAGTACTTC. Residues: CASSPLRGGSYEQYF. The full variable domain, completed using reference TRBV7-2 and TRBJ2-7, is GAGVSQSPSNKVTEKGKDVELRCDPISGHTALYWYRQSLGQGLEFLIYFQGNSAPDKSGLPSDRFSAERTGGSVSTLTIQRTQQEDSAVYLCASSPLRGGSYEQYFGPGTRLTVT.

This clonotype turned up a few times. The chain joins TRBV12-3 or TRBV12-4 to TRBJ2-4; 9 bases fit TRBD1. The closer fit of TRBJ2-1 to the DNA end suggests the J call may be wrong. The CDR3 is 17 residues long. The CDR3 here is CASSPRGTGLAKNIQFF. CDR3 sequence (DNA): TGTGCCAGCAGTCCCCGGGGGACAGGGTTAGCCAAAAACATTCAGTTCTTC.

This rearrangement joins TRBV6-5 to TRBJ2-2; D may be TRBD2 (6 bases). Germline-derived CDR1 and CDR2 are MNHEY and SVGAGI. CDR3 size: 13 residues. Trimming shortened V by 2 bases and J by 5 bases, and 6 bases separated the two germline ends. CDR3: CASSYGGTGELFF. The DNA of the CDR3 is TGTGCCAGCAGTTACGGGGGGACCGGGGAGCTGTTTTTT.

The chain is built from TRBV6-7 and TRBJ2-1; D ambiguous. The J call may be in error: the DNA end matches TRBJ2-7 better. TRBV6-7 is recorded as an ORF, its role being uncertain. The CDR3 has 9 amino acids. The CDR3 bases are TGTGCCAGCCATCCCGAGCAGTACTTC. It yields the protein CASHPEQYF.

The rearrangement uses TRBV7-2 and TRBJ2-1, with D tentatively TRBD2 (5 bases). Germline CDR1 reads SGHTA; CDR2 reads FQGNSA. The V and J ends lost 8 bases and 8 bases respectively, with 13 bases between them. CDR3 length: 12 amino acids. CDR3 loop: CASHGGFYEQFF. The CDR3 coding sequence is TGTGCCAGCCATGGAGGATTCTATGAGCAGTTCTTC.

This clonotype is deemed medium-sized. The chain joins TRBV7-9 to TRBJ2-1, with 7 positions matching TRBD2. The V and J ends lost 0 bases and 11 bases, in that order; junction bases with no gene match: 4. CDR3 length: 13 residues. The germline gives CDR1 SEHNR, CDR2 FQNEAQ (reference sequence). CDR3 sequence: CASSLALGTKQFF. Here the CDR3 DNA reads TGTGCCAGCAGCTTAGCCCTCGGGACTAAGCAGTTCTTC.

To note about this clonotype: Just one base apart from a much larger clone, this may be a read error. V is TRBV6-2 or TRBV6-3 and J is TRBJ1-1; D might be TRBD1 (5 bases). CDR3 length: 15 residues. In germline, CDR1 is MNHEY, CDR2 SVGEGT. CDR3 amino acids: CASSARTGSATGAFF. In DNA form, the CDR3 reads TGTGCCAGCAGTGCCCGAACAGGTTCGGCCACTGGAGCTTTCTTT.

The chain recombines TRBV7-4 with TRBJ2-7; D is unclear. The end of the DNA fits TRBJ2-5 better, so the J call may be wrong. Germline loops: CDR1 SGHVT, CDR2 SQSDAQ. The CDR3 has 14 amino acids. The CDR3 DNA reads as TGTGCCAGCAGCTTAGGAGGACACCAAGAGACCCAGTACTTC. This sequence encodes CASSLGGHQETQYF.

The V and J genes are TRBV7-3 and TRBJ2-5; perhaps TRBD2 as D (5 bases). V was shortened by 5 bases and J by 11 bases, with 27 bases between the two germline ends. The CDR3 loop spans 16 amino acids. Germline V gene lookup returns CDR1 SGHTA and CDR2 FQGTGA. The CDR3 is CASSPEVARAPNEQYF. In DNA, the CDR3 is TGTGCCAGCAGCCCGGAGGTGGCTAGAGCTCCCAATGAGCAGTACTTC. Full variable domain (missing parts from reference TRBV7-3 and TRBJ2-5): GAGVSQTPSNKVTEKGKYVELRCDPISGHTALYWYRQSLGQGPEFLIYFQGTGAADDSGLPNDRFFAVRPEGSVSTLKIQRTERGDSAVYLCASSPEVARAPNEQYFGPGTRLLVL.